The 6 T cell receptor beta chains below all came from one sample that was sequenced in a study of shared clonotypes between healthy human individuals. Clones were read by immunoSEQ multiplex PCR, and TCRdb kept only the in-frame ones, dropping some. This sample has fewer than 600,000 clones; 75% to 85% occur once, and the top ten carry 13%. Sample: PBMCs. Receptors originate from a woman aged 40-49 years in good health. Some clones in this sample may be carry-over from other donors' samples.

The chain joins TRBV28 to TRBJ2-1; TRBD2 agrees at 12 bases. Germline V gene lookup returns CDR1 MDHEN and CDR2 SYDVKM. The CDR3 runs 15 residues. The trim removed 10 bases at V and 1 base at J, leaving 5 bases unmatched. The DNA for the CDR3 is TGTGCCACCGCTAGCGGGAGGGCGTCCTACAATGAGCAGTTCTTC. It codes for CATASGRASYNEQFF.

The chain recombines TRBV30 with TRBJ2-4; D unresolved. Deletions cut 5 bases from V and 7 bases from J, with 9 bases between. The CDR3 is 11 residues long. Germline lookup yields CDR1 GTSNPN and CDR2 SVGIG (reference sequence). CDR3 region: CAWSFGNIQYF. CDR3 sequence (DNA): TGTGCCTGGTCCTTCGGTAACATTCAGTACTTC.

A note on this clone: A read error is likely here: a far larger clone is one base away. This rearrangement joins TRBV6-1 to TRBJ2-1; 12 bases agree with TRBD2. Germline loops: CDR1 MNHNS, CDR2 SASEGT. V was pared by 6 bases and J by 7 bases, with 7 bases of the junction left unmatched. This CDR3 has 15 amino acids. Here the CDR3 reads CASSTTSGSGNEQFF. CDR3 bases: TGTGCCAGCAGCACGACTAGCGGGAGTGGAAATGAGCAGTTCTTC.

The chain joins TRBV29-1 to TRBJ2-7; D is possibly TRBD1 (8 bases). Trimming removed 2 bases from V and 6 bases from J, with 17 bases in between. Germline-derived CDR1 and CDR2 are SQVTM and ANQGSEA. The CDR3 is 14 residues long. The CDR3 here is CSVEIQGGIGEQYF. In DNA form, the CDR3 reads TGCAGCGTTGAAATACAGGGGGGGATCGGCGAGCAGTACTTC.

The chain recombines TRBV27 with TRBJ2-2; 8 bases are a match to TRBD1. The CDR3 contains 14 residues. J was trimmed by 7 bases and V by 5 bases; bases with no gene match: 6. The germline V gene encodes CDR1 MNHEY and CDR2 SMNVEV (reference sequence). The CDR3 is CASSPGGAGGELFF. In DNA, the CDR3 is TGTGCCAGCAGTCCAGGGGGCGCGGGCGGGGAGCTGTTTTTT.

The genes are TRBV9 and TRBJ2-3; a weak D match, TRBD1 (6 bases). Germline CDR1 SGDLS, CDR2 YYNGEE. V dropped 4 bases and J dropped 0 bases, with 15 bases sitting between them. This CDR3 contains 16 residues. CDR3 sequence: CASSQTGTPSTDTQYF. The CDR3 DNA is TGTGCCAGCAGCCAGACCGGGACACCTAGCACAGATACGCAGTATTTT.